This entry features one TCR beta chain sequence. Its matching antigen is unknown. CDR1 and CDR2 from the germline V gene are MNHEY and SMNVEV (reference sequence). With 4 bases removed from V and 1 base from J, the gap between germline ends came to 7 bases. The CDR3 runs to 14 residues. These data are taken from a study of identical twins. TCRdb analysed the 5' RACE reads with MiXCR anew, one entry per CDR3 protein. The data show around 680,000 distinct CDR3 sequences, 8.5% to 9% seen once. Study findings and constraints: Excess twin sharing in beta out-of-frame sequences was weaker.

These data also formed part of another study, on yellow fever vaccine responses in identical twins.

J is TRBJ2-2 and V is TRBV27; D unclear. What was sequenced was PBMCs. The TCR comes from a woman aged 18-29 years in good health. The CDR3 DNA reads TGTGCCAGCAGTTGGACGGTGAACACCGGGGAGCTGTTTTTT. The encoded protein is CASSWTVNTGELFF.